This entry is about one T cell receptor beta chain. cDNA came from approximately 0.5 to 1 ug RNA primed by random hexamers. One entry per CDR3 protein, called by TCRdb with MiXCR from the immunoSEQ multiplex PCR reads. The repertoire holds 150,000 to 160,000 distinct CDR3 sequences, with just under 97% as singletons. The data were taken from a study of CD8 T cells in Susac syndrome. The germline CDR1 and CDR2 sequences are SEHNR and FQNEAQ (reference sequence). The CDR3 runs to 15 residues. Trimming removed 1 base at V and 0 bases at J, with 10 bases between. V and J are TRBV7-9 and TRBJ2-7; D is unclear. Sequencing was carried out using CD8+ T cells from PBMCs. This receptor was obtained from a human donor with multiple sclerosis. In nucleotides, the CDR3 is TGTGCCAGCAGCTTAGGTGGTTTACTCTCCTACGAGCAGTACTTC. Translating gives CASSLGGLLSYEQYF. The variable domain in full, completed from reference TRBV7-9 and TRBJ2-7, reads DTGVSQNPRHKITKRGQNVTFRCDPISEHNRLYWYRQTLGQGPEFLTYFQNEAQLEKSRLLSDRFSAERPKGSFSTLEIQRTEQGDSAMYLCASSLGGLLSYEQYFGPGTRLTVT.